One sample yielded the 14 T cell receptor beta chains listed below, sequenced in a study of blood T cell repertoires in COVID-19. The repertoire was sequenced with immunoSEQ multiplex PCR; TCRdb's copy has only in-frame clones and lacks some. The data contain hundreds of thousands of clones, around 80% of them seen just once; the ten biggest clones take up approximately 5.3%. The sample consisted of peripheral blood. All receptors derive from an elderly man with acute or convalescent COVID-19.

The chain uses TRBV11-2 and TRBJ1-1; D possibly corresponds to TRBD1 (5 bases). This CDR3 has 19 residues. CDR1 and CDR2 (germline): SGHAT, FQNNGV. Trimming removed 1 base from V and 3 bases from J, with 24 bases in between. Here the CDR3 DNA reads TGTGCCAGCAGCTTAGTGGGGTTAGGGACCTTCGGGGGAGACACTGAAGCTTTCTTT. Residues: CASSLVGLGTFGGDTEAFF. The full variable domain, completed using reference TRBV11-2 and TRBJ1-1, is EAGVAQSPRYKIIEKRQSVAFWCNPISGHATLYWYQQILGQGPKLLIQFQNNGVVDDSQLPKDRFSAERLKGVDSTLKIQPAKLEDSAVYLCASSLVGLGTFGGDTEAFFGQGTRLTVV.

The chain combines TRBV28 with TRBJ2-5; 9 positions agree with TRBD2. The V and J ends lost 5 bases and 2 bases, in that order; junction bases with no gene match: 6. The germline CDR1 and CDR2 sequences are MDHEN and SYDVKM. The CDR3 runs 15 residues. The CDR3 protein is CASSGHSGGQETQYF. DNA for the CDR3: TGTGCCAGCAGTGGACATAGCGGGGGACAAGAGACCCAGTACTTC.

The chain recombines TRBV5-1 with TRBJ1-4; 9 nucleotides agree with TRBD1. Trimming at V came to 0 bases and at J to 7 bases, leaving 4 bases not matched to a gene. Germline CDR1 reads SGHRS; CDR2 reads YFSETQ. The CDR3 contains 15 residues. The CDR3 is CASSLAGTGREKLFF. The CDR3 coding sequence is TGCGCCAGCAGCTTGGCAGGGACAGGGCGTGAAAAACTGTTTTTT.

The chain combines TRBV2 with TRBJ1-1; possibly TRBD1 for D (6 bases). Trimming removed 7 bases from V and 0 bases from J, with 12 bases in between. This CDR3 comprises 14 residues. Germline loops: CDR1 SNHLY, CDR2 FYNNEI. DNA of the CDR3: TGTGCCAGCAAGTCACAGGGATTGAACACTGAAGCTTTCTTT. It translates to CASKSQGLNTEAFF.

The chain couples TRBV19 to TRBJ2-6, with D maybe TRBD2 (5 bases). This CDR3 is built from 17 residues. Per the germline V gene, CDR1 is LNHDA and CDR2 is SQIVND (reference sequence). V lost 6 bases and J 2 bases, leaving 17 bases between the germline ends. CDR3 region: CASSITRLDAGANVLTF. In DNA form, the CDR3 reads TGTGCCAGTAGCATCACTAGACTGGATGCTGGGGCCAACGTCCTGACTTTC.

The CDR3 DNA is TGCGCCAGCAGCTTGGTAGCAGGGGGCCCCGGGGAGCTGTTTTTT. As protein: CASSLVAGGPGELFF. The V call is TRBV5-1, the J call TRBJ2-2; 8 nucleotides match TRBD1. CDR3 size: 15 residues. The V segment lost 0 bases and the J segment 6 bases; nucleotides outside the gene matches: 4. Germline lookup yields CDR1 SGHRS and CDR2 YFSETQ.

V is TRBV5-1 and J is TRBJ2-7, with TRBD2 identical over 10 bases. Germline V gene sequence: CDR1 SGHRS, CDR2 YFSETQ. This CDR3 region has 16 residues. V lost 4 bases, J lost 2 bases, and 9 bases stayed unmatched. The CDR3 loop is CASSHTLAGRTYEQYF. In DNA form, the CDR3 reads TGCGCCAGCAGCCACACACTAGCGGGGCGTACCTACGAGCAGTACTTC.

V is TRBV28 and J is TRBJ1-4, with D possibly TRBD1 on 6 matching bases. This CDR3 has 15 amino acids. Looked up from germline, CDR1 is MDHEN and CDR2 is SYDVKM. V lost 3 bases and J 8 bases, leaving 16 bases between the germline ends. The CDR3 sequence is CASSLAGRGEEKLFF. CDR3 in DNA: TGTGCCAGCAGTTTGGCAGGCAGGGGTGAAGAAAAACTGTTTTTT.

The chain has TRBV3-1 (or the pseudogene TRBV3-2) and TRBJ1-4, with 7 bases that match TRBD1. Losses at the gene ends were 5 bases for V and 7 bases for J; bases not matched to a gene: 10. The germline V gene has CDR1 LGHDT and CDR2 YNNKEL (reference sequence). The CDR3 is 15 residues long. For the CDR3, the DNA is TGTGCCAGCAGCGCCCGGACAGGACGGAGTGAAAAACTGTTTTTT. It is translated as CASSARTGRSEKLFF.

This chain joins TRBV7-2 and TRBJ2-7; 10 nucleotides match TRBD2. Germline lookup yields CDR1 SGHTA and CDR2 FQGNSA. The CDR3 is made up of 18 amino acids. CDR3 coding DNA: TGTGACACCCCCCCCGAGGGCGGGCTAGCGGGAGAGGGCTACGAGCAGTACTTC. Protein product: CDTPPEGGLAGEGYEQYF.

This clone has only one observation. The chain couples TRBV12-3 or TRBV12-4 to TRBJ1-1, with D maybe TRBD1 (6 bases). V shed 5 bases and J shed 6 bases, with 13 bases lying between them. The CDR3 runs to 13 residues. The CDR3 here is CASSNRALSEAFF. The DNA for the CDR3 is TGTGCCAGCAGTAACAGGGCCTTATCTGAAGCTTTCTTT.

This clone was counted once. This chain links TRBV12-3 or TRBV12-4 with TRBJ2-7, with TRBD1 matching 7 bases. This CDR3 is built from 13 residues. V shed 6 bases, J shed 2 bases, and the junction held 4 bases outside the gene matches. CDR3 in DNA: TGTGCCAGCAGACAGGGGAGCCCCTACGAGCAGTACTTC. Translated, it gives CASRQGSPYEQYF.

This chain connects TRBV27 to TRBJ2-2; possible D gene TRBD1, 6 bases. The CDR3 consists of 13 residues. CDR1 and CDR2 (germline): MNHEY, SMNVEV (reference sequence). Trimming took 6 bases from V and 6 from J, leaving 11 bases between them. CDR3 protein: CASRGWGPGELFF. Written as DNA, the CDR3 is TGTGCCAGCAGGGGGTGGGGGCCCGGGGAGCTGTTTTTT.

The chain couples TRBV20-1 to TRBJ1-5; D unresolved. V gave up 3 bases and J gave up 2 bases, with 8 bases separating them. The germline V gene has CDR1 DFQATT and CDR2 SNEGSKA (reference sequence). The CDR3 loop spans 13 amino acids. CDR3 sequence: CSASYPGNQPQHF. DNA of the CDR3: TGCAGTGCTAGTTACCCGGGCAATCAGCCCCAGCATTTT.